Sequencing of this T cell receptor (beta chain) was carried out in a study of early T cells in non-severe SARS-CoV-2 infection (TCRdb year 2021). In terms of the full investigation: Bulk RNA from unsorted whole blood was used for TCR sequencing, so alpha and beta chains could not be paired.

This was a case-control study nested in a cohort of healthcare workers in London, UK, who had nasopharyngeal swab PCR tests and blood samples taken every week. Healthcare workers were enrolled in the week of the UK lockdown, from 23 to 31 March 2020, and were followed every week for up to roughly 16 weeks. This clonotype came up a few times. No antigen is known for it. The record has no base qualities; no much larger clone is one base away. The germline V gene (reference sequence) sets CDR1 to DFQATT and CDR2 to SNEGSKA. V is pared back by 5 bases and J by 5 bases, with 25 bases lying between the germline termini. Reading from cysteine to phenylalanine, the CDR3 counts 17 amino acids. Only CDR3 DNA remains: 51 bases, in frame from the first base. The library came from 5' RACE. Data came from a NextSeq 500. In the TCR library protocol, unique molecular identifiers were attached to individual cDNA molecules to correct for PCR bias and sequencing error. Both TCR alpha and beta chains were sequenced, and tight co-correlation was observed between alpha and beta sequence abundances in each sample. The study's own analysis went as follows. Decombinator V4 was used to perform V gene, J gene and CDR3 annotation of TCR sequences. TCRs were defined as expanded if a significant change between any two time points was detected under a Poisson model with p below 0.0001. TCR abundances were normalised to the total number of TCRs sequenced per sample and expressed as counts per million. MAIT TCRs were defined by TRAV1-2 paired with TRAJ12, TRAJ20 or TRAJ33, and iNKT TCRs by TRAV10 paired with TRAJ18. A search of VDJdb, accessed on 1 November 2021, was run for TCRs annotated to CMV, EBV and SARS-CoV-2, with TCRs annotated for multiple antigens excluded. Using fastp at Q25 and MiXCR, TCRdb reprocessed the public reads and kept productive beta chains. Each record represents a unique CDR3 protein, reported with the most common genes and DNA among its rows. These V and J calls derive from TCRdb rather than the authors' analysis. The sample table holds 95,000 to 120,000 distinct CDR3 sequences, of which around 10% were seen once. The ten biggest clones cover around 3% of the sample.

Beyond this particular receptor, the publication reports: Matching against VDJdb was skewed toward anti-spike CD8 responses, likely underestimated virus-specific expansions, and missed private and CD4 specificities.

The rearranged segments are TRBV20-1 and TRBJ1-5, with the identity of the D gene unclear. What was sequenced was whole blood. The sequence came from an adult who was a healthcare worker with PCR-confirmed SARS-CoV-2 infection or an uninfected control (not recorded which). The DNA sequence is TGCAGTGCTCTAGACATCGGGGATTCTCGAAATGATCAGCCCCAGCATTTT. It translates to CSALDIGDSRNDQPQHF.